One and the same sample provided the 26 T cell receptor beta chains below, sequenced in a study of CD8+ T cells in alopecia areata. Extraction and reverse transcription of RNA yielded cDNA as the sequencing template. Sequenced by immunoSEQ multiplex PCR; TCRdb stores in-frame clones only, minus some. In the table there are 200,000 or so clones, under 40% of which are singletons. Treatment in this sample: oral pan-JAK inhibitor, 5-10 mg twice daily. This specimen consisted of CD4+ T cells sorted from blood, obtained at week 34, from a patient treated with tofacitinib. The receptors originated from a human donor with alopecia areata.

The chain links TRBV4-2 to TRBJ1-1; D is perhaps TRBD1 (6 bases). In germline, CDR1 is LGHNA, CDR2 YNFKEQ. Trimming removed 0 bases at V and 8 bases at J, with 13 bases between. CDR3 size: 14 residues. In DNA, the CDR3 is TGTGCCAGCAGCCAAGATCAGAGGGGGACCGAAGCTTTCTTT. It specifies CASSQDQRGTEAFF.

The rearrangement joins TRBV30 to TRBJ1-4; no reliable D call. The germline V gene encodes CDR1 GTSNPN and CDR2 SVGIG (reference sequence). V was clipped by 1 base and J by 8 bases, with 8 bases between them. The CDR3 covers 12 residues. The CDR3 bases are TGTGCCTGGAGTGAGAGATGGGAAAAACTGTTTTTT. It encodes CAWSERWEKLFF. The whole variable domain, filled in from reference TRBV30 and TRBJ1-4, reads SQTIHQWPATLVQPVGSPLSLECTVEGTSNPNLYWYRQAAGRGLQLLFYSVGIGQISSEVPQNLSASRPQDRQFILSSKKLLLSDSGFYLCAWSERWEKLFFGSGTQLSVL.

This chain uses TRBV29-1 with TRBJ1-1, with 10 bases lining up with TRBD1. The ends lost 7 bases at V and 4 bases at J; junction bases unmatched: 15. Germline CDR1 and CDR2: SQVTM and ANQGSEA. This CDR3 is built from 16 residues. CDR3 in DNA: TGCAGCGGCTACCCCGGGACAGGGGCCCGGTCCACTGAAGCTTTCTTT. Translating it yields CSGYPGTGARSTEAFF.

A few counts support this clone. The rearrangement links TRBV27 to TRBJ2-3; 7 bases are a match to TRBD1. CDR3 length: 15 amino acids. The V gene's germline CDR1 is MNHEY and CDR2 SMNVEV (reference sequence). V shed 6 bases and J 3 bases; nucleotides not matched to a gene: 9. CDR3 DNA: TGTGCCAGCAGCTCCGGACAGGTTGGGACAGATACGCAGTATTTT. Residues: CASSSGQVGTDTQYF.

This clone has only a few counts. J is TRBJ2-7 and V is TRBV7-9; D possibly corresponds to TRBD1 (5 bases). V was pared by 2 bases and J by 4 bases, with 12 bases between. Germline CDR1 and CDR2: SEHNR and FQNEAQ (reference sequence). The CDR3 has 14 residues. CDR3 sequence: CASSLFPGQYEQYF. Here the CDR3 DNA reads TGTGCCAGCAGCTTATTTCCAGGGCAGTACGAGCAGTACTTC.

The chain joins TRBV25-1 to TRBJ2-1; D perhaps matches TRBD1 (6 bases). The CDR3 covers 17 residues. Trimming shortened V by 2 bases and J by 5 bases, and 19 bases separated the two germline ends. Germline CDR1 and CDR2: MGHDK and SYGVNS. The CDR3 loop reads CASSEPTTGLGDNEQFF. The CDR3 DNA sequence: TGTGCCAGCAGTGAACCCACTACAGGGCTTGGAGACAATGAGCAGTTCTTC.

This clone came up a few times. The gene calls are TRBV23-1 and TRBJ2-5; D perhaps matches TRBD1 (6 bases). TRBV23-1 carries the ORF label, with uncertain function. The CDR3 extends over 16 amino acids. Trimming pared 3 bases from V and 2 bases from J, leaving 16 bases between. The CDR3 DNA reads TGCGCCAGCAGTCAGGCCCGGGACACTACTCAAGAGACCCAGTACTTC. This sequence encodes CASSQARDTTQETQYF.

This chain uses TRBV29-1 with TRBJ2-5; D gene uncertain. This CDR3 contains 11 residues. The V gene lost 7 bases and the J gene lost 5 bases, with 11 bases spanning the gap. Germline-derived CDR1 and CDR2 are SQVTM and ANQGSEA. The CDR3 spells CSGDVGETQYF. The CDR3 nucleotides read TGCAGCGGCGATGTAGGGGAGACCCAGTACTTC.

This CDR3 is CASSQIGPRGYTF. The CDR3 DNA reads TGTGCCAGCAGTCAAATAGGGCCCCGCGGCTACACCTTC. J is TRBJ1-2 and V is TRBV7-9; D is unclear. The germline gives CDR1 SEHNR, CDR2 FQNEAQ (reference sequence). Trimming removed 6 bases from V and 8 bases from J, with 16 bases in between. The CDR3 sequence is 13 residues long. The full variable domain, with the rest looked up from reference TRBV7-9 and TRBJ1-2, is DTGVSQNPRHKITKRGQNVTFRCDPISEHNRLYWYRQTLGQGPEFLTYFQNEAQLEKSRLLSDRFSAERPKGSFSTLEIQRTEQGDSAMYLCASSQIGPRGYTFGSGTRLTVV.

The V gene is TRBV30, the J gene TRBJ1-5; 8 bases map to TRBD1. Germline trimming cut 2 bases from V and 6 bases from J; bases unmatched to any gene: 6. The CDR3 runs 14 residues. From germline, CDR1 is GTSNPN and CDR2 SVGIG (reference sequence). The CDR3 is CAWSHGQGGQPQHF. The CDR3 DNA is TGTGCCTGGAGTCATGGACAGGGCGGTCAGCCCCAGCATTTT.

This clone was seen only a few times. The chain employs TRBV5-5 and TRBJ2-1; D gene unclear. This CDR3 has 13 residues. From germline, CDR1 is SGHKS and CDR2 YYEKEE (reference sequence). V gave up 1 base and J gave up 2 bases, with 4 bases separating them. The DNA of the CDR3 is TGTGCCAGCAGCTTGACGCCCTACAATGAGCAGTTCTTC. Amino acids: CASSLTPYNEQFF.

This clone was seen a handful of times. The chain recombines TRBV7-9 with TRBJ1-4, with D possibly being TRBD1 (5 bases). Germline V gene sequence: CDR1 SEHNR, CDR2 FQNEAQ (reference sequence). V dropped 3 bases and J dropped 8 bases, with 13 bases sitting between them. This CDR3 spans 14 amino acids. CDR3 in amino acids: CASSFGGGSEKLFF. In DNA form, the CDR3 reads TGTGCCAGCAGCTTTGGTGGGGGGTCCGAAAAACTGTTTTTT.

This clone has just a few counts. The V and J genes are TRBV28 and TRBJ1-2, with TRBD1 matching 9 bases. This CDR3 has 15 amino acids. V lost 4 bases to trimming and J lost 7 bases; unmatched junction nucleotides: 10. Germline V lookup: CDR1 MDHEN, CDR2 SYDVKM. CDR3 sequence: CASSSETGGLGGYTF. CDR3 DNA: TGTGCCAGCAGTTCCGAGACAGGGGGATTGGGTGGCTACACCTTC.

This clone was counted a few times. The rearrangement links TRBV6-5 to TRBJ1-5, with no clear D. Germline V gene sequence: CDR1 MNHEY, CDR2 SVGAGI. This CDR3 comprises 13 residues. The V gene lost 7 bases and the J gene lost 2 bases, with 9 bases spanning the gap. CDR3 sequence: CASKASGNQPQHF. DNA for the CDR3: TGTGCCAGCAAGGCAAGTGGCAATCAGCCCCAGCATTTT.

The chain employs TRBV4-2 and TRBJ1-2; no clear D gene. Germline assignment: CDR1 LGHNA and CDR2 YNFKEQ. The CDR3 has 15 residues. V lost 0 bases and J 3 bases, leaving 11 bases between the germline ends. The CDR3, as DNA: TGTGCCAGCAGCCAAGATGCGCGGGGAGACTATGGCTACACCTTC. Translating gives CASSQDARGDYGYTF.

This chain connects TRBV7-9 to TRBJ1-1, with D unclear. Germline-derived CDR1 and CDR2 are SEHNR and FQNEAQ (reference sequence). Trimming removed 2 bases at V and 0 bases at J, with 4 bases between. The CDR3 has 13 residues. CDR3: CASSLLVNTEAFF. DNA for the CDR3: TGTGCCAGCAGCTTATTGGTGAACACTGAAGCTTTCTTT.

DNA of the CDR3: TGTGCCAGCAGCTTGGAAAGGGTGGGCAATGAGCAGTTCTTC. It encodes CASSLERVGNEQFF. The V call is TRBV5-6, the J call TRBJ2-1, with D unclear. CDR1 is SGHDT and CDR2 is YYEEEE in the germline V gene. The CDR3 extends over 14 amino acids. Trimming pared 0 bases from V and 6 bases from J, leaving 10 bases between. The whole variable domain, remainder taken from reference TRBV5-6 and TRBJ2-1, is DAGVTQSPTHLIKTRGQQVTLRCSPKSGHDTVSWYQQALGQGPQFIFQYYEEEERQRGNFPDRFSGHQFPNYSSELNVNALLLGDSALYLCASSLERVGNEQFFGPGTRLTVL.

V usage is TRBV5-8 and J usage is TRBJ1-6; TRBD1 is a possible D gene (5 bases). The CDR3 spans 13 residues. Germline V gene sequence: CDR1 SGHTS, CDR2 YDEGEE. Trimming shortened V by 4 bases and J by 9 bases, and 11 bases separated the two germline ends. The CDR3 coding sequence is TGTGCCAGCAGCCCCGTCGGGGGTTCACCCCTCCACTTT. This encodes CASSPVGGSPLHF.

V gene TRBV30 combines with J gene TRBJ1-5, with D perhaps TRBD1 (5 bases). Trimming cost V 0 bases and J 3 bases, with 6 bases left between them. Germline CDR1 and CDR2: GTSNPN and SVGIG (reference sequence). This CDR3 spans 13 amino acids. This CDR3 is CAWSVQDNQPQHF. The CDR3 coding sequence is TGTGCCTGGAGTGTACAGGACAATCAGCCCCAGCATTTT.

The V and J genes are TRBV20-1 and TRBJ2-5, with D uncertain. V lost 4 bases and J lost 5, with 8 bases in between. Germline lookup yields CDR1 DFQATT and CDR2 SNEGSKA (reference sequence). CDR3 size: 11 residues. The DNA for the CDR3 is TGCAGTGCTATTCGGTGGGAGACCCAGTACTTC. Its translation: CSAIRWETQYF.

This clone has more than one count but fewer than ten. The chain carries TRBV9 and TRBJ1-6; D not resolved. V shed 0 bases and J shed 0 bases, with 10 bases lying between them. Germline CDR1 and CDR2: SGDLS and YYNGEE. This CDR3 comprises 17 residues. For the CDR3, the DNA is TGTGCCAGCAGCGTAGAAGCCTGGAGCTCCTATAATTCACCCCTCCACTTT. Protein sequence: CASSVEAWSSYNSPLHF.

The rearrangement joins TRBV30 to TRBJ1-1; possibly TRBD1 for D (6 bases). In germline, CDR1 is GTSNPN, CDR2 SVGIG (reference sequence). CDR3 length: 12 amino acids. With 6 bases removed from V and 3 bases from J, the gap between germline ends came to 11 bases. CDR3 loop: CACSRGDTEAFF. In nucleotides, the CDR3 is TGTGCCTGTTCCAGGGGAGACACTGAAGCTTTCTTT. Full variable domain (missing parts from reference TRBV30 and TRBJ1-1): SQTIHQWPATLVQPVGSPLSLECTVEGTSNPNLYWYRQAAGRGLQLLFYSVGIGQISSEVPQNLSASRPQDRQFILSSKKLLLSDSGFYLCACSRGDTEAFFGQGTRLTVV.

The gene calls are TRBV7-6 and TRBJ2-1, with D possibly being TRBD2 (5 bases). The V end lost 6 bases, the J end lost 7 bases, and 13 bases lay between the germline ends. CDR1 and CDR2 from the germline V gene are SGHVS and FNYEAQ. The CDR3 has 13 amino acids. Here the CDR3 DNA reads TGTGCCAGCAGTTACTTCCGCGGGAATGAGCAGTTCTTC. This encodes CASSYFRGNEQFF.

This chain joins TRBV13 and TRBJ2-3, with D possibly matching TRBD2 (5 bases). V was cut by 5 bases and J by 0 bases, with 15 bases left in between. The germline V gene encodes CDR1 PRHDT and CDR2 FYEKMQ (reference sequence). This CDR3 comprises 16 residues. CDR3 sequence: CASSLPRRVSTDTQYF. The CDR3 nucleotides read TGTGCCAGCAGCCTTCCGCGGCGGGTGAGCACAGATACGCAGTATTTT.

The V and J genes are TRBV5-1 and TRBJ2-5; D may be TRBD1 (6 bases). The CDR3 runs 15 residues. Trimming took off 5 bases at V and 5 bases at J, with 19 bases between the two ends. Germline CDR1 and CDR2: SGHRS and YFSETQ. CDR3 residues: CASSSGLAQGETQYF. In nucleotides, the CDR3 is TGCGCCAGCAGTTCAGGTCTGGCCCAGGGGGAGACCCAGTACTTC.

The V gene is TRBV20-1, the J gene TRBJ2-7, with a possible D match to TRBD1 (5 bases). The V and J ends lost 3 bases and 4 bases respectively, with 7 bases between them. Germline-derived CDR1 and CDR2 are DFQATT and SNEGSKA (reference sequence). CDR3 size: 11 residues. CDR3 sequence reads: CSASKGYEQYF. The CDR3 bases are TGCAGTGCTAGTAAGGGGTACGAGCAGTACTTC.